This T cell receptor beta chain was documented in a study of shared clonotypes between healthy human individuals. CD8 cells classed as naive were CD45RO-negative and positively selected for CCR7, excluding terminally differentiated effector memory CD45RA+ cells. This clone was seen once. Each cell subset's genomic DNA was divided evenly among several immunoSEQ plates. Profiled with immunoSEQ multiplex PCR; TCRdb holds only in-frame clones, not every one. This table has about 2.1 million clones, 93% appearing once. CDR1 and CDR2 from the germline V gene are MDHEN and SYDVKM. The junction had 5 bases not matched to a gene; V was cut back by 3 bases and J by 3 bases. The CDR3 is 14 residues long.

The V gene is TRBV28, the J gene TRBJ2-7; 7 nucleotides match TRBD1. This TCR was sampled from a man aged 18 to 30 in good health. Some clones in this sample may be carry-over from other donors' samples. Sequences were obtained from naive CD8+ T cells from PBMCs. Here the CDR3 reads CASSFGAGGYEQYF. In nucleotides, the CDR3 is TGTGCCAGCAGTTTCGGAGCAGGGGGCTACGAGCAGTACTTC.